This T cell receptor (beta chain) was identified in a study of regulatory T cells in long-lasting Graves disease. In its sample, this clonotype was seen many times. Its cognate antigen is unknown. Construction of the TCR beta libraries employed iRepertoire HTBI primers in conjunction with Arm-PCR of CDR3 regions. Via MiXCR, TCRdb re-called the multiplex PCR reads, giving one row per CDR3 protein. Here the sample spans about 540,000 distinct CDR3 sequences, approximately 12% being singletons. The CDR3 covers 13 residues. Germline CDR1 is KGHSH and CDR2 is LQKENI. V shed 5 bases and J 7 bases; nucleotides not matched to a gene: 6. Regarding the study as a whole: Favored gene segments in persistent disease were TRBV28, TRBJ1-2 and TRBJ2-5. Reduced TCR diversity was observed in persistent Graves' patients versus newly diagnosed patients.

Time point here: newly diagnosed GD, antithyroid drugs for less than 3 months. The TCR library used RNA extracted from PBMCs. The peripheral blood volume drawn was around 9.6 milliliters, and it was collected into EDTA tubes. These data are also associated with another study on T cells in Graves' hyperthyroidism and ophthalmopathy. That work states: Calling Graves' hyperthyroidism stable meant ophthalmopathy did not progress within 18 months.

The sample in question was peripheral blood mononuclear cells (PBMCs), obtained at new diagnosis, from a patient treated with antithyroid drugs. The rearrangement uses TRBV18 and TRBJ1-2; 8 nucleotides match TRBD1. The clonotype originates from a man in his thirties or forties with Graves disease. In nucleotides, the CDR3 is TGTGCCAGCTCAGACAGGGGCTTCAGTGGCTACACCTTC. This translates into CASSDRGFSGYTF.